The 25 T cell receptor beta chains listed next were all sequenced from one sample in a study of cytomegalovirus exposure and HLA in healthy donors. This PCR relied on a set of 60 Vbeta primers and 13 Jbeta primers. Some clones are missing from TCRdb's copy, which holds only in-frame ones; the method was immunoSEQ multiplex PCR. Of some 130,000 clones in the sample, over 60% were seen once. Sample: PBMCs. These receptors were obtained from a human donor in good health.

CDR3 nucleotides: TGCGCCAGCAGGCTGGAGGACAGACGCTACGAGCAGTACTTC. It yields the protein CASRLEDRRYEQYF. The chain employs TRBV5-1 and TRBJ2-7, with a tentative D call TRBD1 (6 bases). Trimming shortened V by 5 bases and J by 3 bases, and 15 bases separated the two germline ends. CDR3 length: 14 residues. Looked up from germline, CDR1 is SGHRS and CDR2 is YFSETQ. The full variable domain, in which reference TRBV5-1 and TRBJ2-7 provide the parts outside the CDR3, is KAGVTQTPRYLIKTRGQQVTLSCSPISGHRSVSWYQQTPGQGLQFLFEYFSETQRNKGNFPGRFSGRQFSNSRSEMNVSTLELGDSALYLCASRLEDRRYEQYFGPGTRLTVT.

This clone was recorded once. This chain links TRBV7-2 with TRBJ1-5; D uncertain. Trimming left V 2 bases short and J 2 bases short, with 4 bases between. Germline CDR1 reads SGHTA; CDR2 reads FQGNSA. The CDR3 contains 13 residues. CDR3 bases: TGTGCCAGCAGCTTACAGGGCAATCAGCCCCAGCATTTT. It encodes CASSLQGNQPQHF.

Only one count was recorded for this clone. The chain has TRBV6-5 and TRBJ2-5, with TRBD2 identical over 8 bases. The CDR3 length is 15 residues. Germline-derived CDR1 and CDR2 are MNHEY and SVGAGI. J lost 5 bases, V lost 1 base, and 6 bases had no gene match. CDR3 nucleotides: TGTGCCAGCAGTTACTGGGGCGGGGGGATCGAGACCCAGTACTTC. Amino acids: CASSYWGGGIETQYF.

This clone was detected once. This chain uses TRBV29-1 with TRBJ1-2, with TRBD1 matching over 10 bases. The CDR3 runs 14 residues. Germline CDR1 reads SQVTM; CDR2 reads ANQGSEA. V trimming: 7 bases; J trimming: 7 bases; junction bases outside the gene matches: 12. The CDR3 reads CSARQGAFLGGYTF. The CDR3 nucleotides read TGCAGCGCCAGACAGGGGGCCTTTTTGGGTGGCTACACCTTC.

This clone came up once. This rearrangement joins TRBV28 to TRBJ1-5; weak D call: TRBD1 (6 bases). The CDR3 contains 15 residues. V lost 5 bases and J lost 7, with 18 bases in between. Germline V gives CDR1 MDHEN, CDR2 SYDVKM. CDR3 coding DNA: TGTGCCAGCAGTCCCTCTAGGTCAGGGACACAGCCCCAGCATTTT. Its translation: CASSPSRSGTQPQHF.

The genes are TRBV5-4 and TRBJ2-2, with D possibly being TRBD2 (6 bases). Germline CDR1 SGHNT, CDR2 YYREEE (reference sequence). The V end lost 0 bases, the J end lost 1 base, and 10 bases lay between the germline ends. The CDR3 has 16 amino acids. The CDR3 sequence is CASSLGLVMNTGELFF. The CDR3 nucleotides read TGTGCCAGCAGCTTGGGACTAGTGATGAACACCGGGGAGCTGTTTTTT. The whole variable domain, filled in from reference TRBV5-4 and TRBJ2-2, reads ETGVTQSPTHLIKTRGQQVTLRCSSQSGHNTVSWYQQALGQGPQFIFQYYREEENGRGNFPPRFSGLQFPNYSSELNVNALELDDSALYLCASSLGLVMNTGELFFGEGSRLTVL.

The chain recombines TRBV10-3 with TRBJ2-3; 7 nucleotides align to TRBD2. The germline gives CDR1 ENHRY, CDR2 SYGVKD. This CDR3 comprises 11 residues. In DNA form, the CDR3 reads TGTGTAAGCCGGGGGGCAGATACGCAGTATTTT. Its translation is CVSRGADTQYF.

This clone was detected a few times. In DNA, the CDR3 is TGCGCCAGCAGCCAGGCGCCGTTCGGGGAGGGGGAGCAGTACTTC. Translated, it gives CASSQAPFGEGEQYF. The chain has TRBV4-1 and TRBJ2-7; 7 bases match TRBD2. CDR3 size: 15 residues. V lost 3 bases and J lost 7; bases outside the gene matches: 12. Germline CDR1 reads MGHRA; CDR2 reads YSYEKL.

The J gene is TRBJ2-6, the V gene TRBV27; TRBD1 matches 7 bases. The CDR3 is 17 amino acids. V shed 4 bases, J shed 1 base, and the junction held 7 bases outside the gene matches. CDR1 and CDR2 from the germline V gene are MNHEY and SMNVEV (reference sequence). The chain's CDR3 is CASSYSTGQSGANVLTF. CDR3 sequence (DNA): TGTGCCAGCAGTTATTCGACAGGGCAGTCTGGGGCCAACGTCCTGACTTTC.

The CDR3 DNA reads TGTGCCAGCAGCCTAGACAGACATAATGAAAAACTGTTTTTT. The encoded protein is CASSLDRHNEKLFF. The chain carries TRBV6-5 and TRBJ1-4, with D maybe TRBD1 (5 bases). Trimming removed 6 bases from V and 4 bases from J, with 12 bases in between. CDR3 size: 14 residues. Germline assignment: CDR1 MNHEY and CDR2 SVGAGI.

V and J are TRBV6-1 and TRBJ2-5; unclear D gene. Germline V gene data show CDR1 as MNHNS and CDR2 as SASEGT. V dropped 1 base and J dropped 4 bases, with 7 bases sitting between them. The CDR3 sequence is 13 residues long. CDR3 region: CASSEGQRETQYF. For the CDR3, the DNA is TGTGCCAGCAGTGAAGGTCAGCGAGAGACCCAGTACTTC.

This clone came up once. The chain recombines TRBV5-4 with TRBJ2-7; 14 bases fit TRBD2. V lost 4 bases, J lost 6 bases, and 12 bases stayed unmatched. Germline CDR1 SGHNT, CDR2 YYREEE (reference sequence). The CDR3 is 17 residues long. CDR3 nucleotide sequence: TGTGCCAGCAGCCAAGGGACTAGCGGGGGACTATGGGGCGAGCAGTACTTC. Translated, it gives CASSQGTSGGLWGEQYF.

The CDR3, as DNA: TGTGCCAGCAGCTTAGCAGGGGGCGACTATGGCTACACCTTC. Protein sequence: CASSLAGGDYGYTF. The chain combines TRBV13 with TRBJ1-2; 8 bases match TRBD1. CDR3 length equals 14 residues. V shed 1 base and J 3 bases; nucleotides not matched to a gene: 1. Per the germline V gene, CDR1 is PRHDT and CDR2 is FYEKMQ (reference sequence).

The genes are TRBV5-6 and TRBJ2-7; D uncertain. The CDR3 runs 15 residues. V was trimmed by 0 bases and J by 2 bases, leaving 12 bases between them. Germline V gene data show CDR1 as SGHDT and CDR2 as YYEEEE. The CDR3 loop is CASSLGPLITYEQYF. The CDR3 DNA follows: TGTGCCAGCAGCTTGGGCCCACTCATCACCTACGAGCAGTACTTC.

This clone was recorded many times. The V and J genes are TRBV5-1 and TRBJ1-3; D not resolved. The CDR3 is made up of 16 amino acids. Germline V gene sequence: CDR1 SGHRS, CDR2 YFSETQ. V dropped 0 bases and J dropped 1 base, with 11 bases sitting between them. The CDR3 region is CASSLAGGPSGNTIYF. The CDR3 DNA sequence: TGCGCCAGCAGCTTGGCAGGTGGCCCATCTGGAAACACCATATATTTT.

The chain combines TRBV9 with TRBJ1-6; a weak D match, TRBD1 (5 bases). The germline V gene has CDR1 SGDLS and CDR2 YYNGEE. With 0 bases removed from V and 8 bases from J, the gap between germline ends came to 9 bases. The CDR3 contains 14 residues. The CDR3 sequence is CASSVAWGDSPLHF. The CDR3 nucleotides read TGTGCCAGCAGCGTAGCTTGGGGGGATTCACCCCTCCACTTT.

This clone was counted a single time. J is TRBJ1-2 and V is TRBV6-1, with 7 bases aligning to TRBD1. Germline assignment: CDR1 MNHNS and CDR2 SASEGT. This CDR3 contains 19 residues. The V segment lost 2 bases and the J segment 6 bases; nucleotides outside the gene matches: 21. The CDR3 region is CASSEWTGGVLGVRDGYTF. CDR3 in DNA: TGTGCCAGCAGTGAATGGACAGGAGGGGTCCTGGGGGTCCGGGATGGCTACACCTTC.

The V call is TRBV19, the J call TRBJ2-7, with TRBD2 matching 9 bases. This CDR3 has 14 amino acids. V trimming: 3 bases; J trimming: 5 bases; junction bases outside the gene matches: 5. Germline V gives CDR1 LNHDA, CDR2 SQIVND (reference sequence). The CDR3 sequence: CASSMAGGYHEQYF. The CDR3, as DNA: TGTGCCAGTAGTATGGCGGGAGGGTACCACGAGCAGTACTTC.

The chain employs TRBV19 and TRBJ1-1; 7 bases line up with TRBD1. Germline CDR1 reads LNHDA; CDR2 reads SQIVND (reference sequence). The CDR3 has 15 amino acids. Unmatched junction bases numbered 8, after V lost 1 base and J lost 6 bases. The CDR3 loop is CASSIGWTGGPEAFF. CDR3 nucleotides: TGTGCCAGTAGTATAGGATGGACAGGCGGTCCTGAAGCTTTCTTT.

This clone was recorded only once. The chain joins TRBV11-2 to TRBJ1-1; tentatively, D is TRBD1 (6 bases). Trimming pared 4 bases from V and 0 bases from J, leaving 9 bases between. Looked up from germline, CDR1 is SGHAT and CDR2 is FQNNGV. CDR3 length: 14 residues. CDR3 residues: CASSYGQLNTEAFF. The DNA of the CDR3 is TGTGCCAGCAGCTACGGACAGCTGAACACTGAAGCTTTCTTT.

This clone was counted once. The CDR3 nucleotides are TGTGCCAGTAGTATACGGGGGGGAGAAGCCTACGAGCAGTACTTC. Residues: CASSIRGGEAYEQYF. This chain connects TRBV19 to TRBJ2-7; 8 nucleotides match TRBD2. J gave up 2 bases and V 2 bases, and 5 bases lay outside the gene matches. Germline V gene data show CDR1 as LNHDA and CDR2 as SQIVND (reference sequence). The CDR3 runs 15 residues.

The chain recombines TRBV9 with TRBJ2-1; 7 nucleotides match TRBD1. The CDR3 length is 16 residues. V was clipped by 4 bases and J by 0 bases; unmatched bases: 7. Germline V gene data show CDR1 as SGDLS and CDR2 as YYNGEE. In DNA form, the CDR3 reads TGTGCCAGCAGCACGGGGACAGCCAGCTCCTACAATGAGCAGTTCTTC. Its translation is CASSTGTASSYNEQFF.

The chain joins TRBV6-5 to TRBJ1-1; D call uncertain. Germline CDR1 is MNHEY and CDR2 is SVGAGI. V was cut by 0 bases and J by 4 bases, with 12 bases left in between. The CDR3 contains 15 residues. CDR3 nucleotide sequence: TGTGCCAGCAGTTACTCTGAGGAAATTGGCACTGAAGCTTTCTTT. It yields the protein CASSYSEEIGTEAFF.

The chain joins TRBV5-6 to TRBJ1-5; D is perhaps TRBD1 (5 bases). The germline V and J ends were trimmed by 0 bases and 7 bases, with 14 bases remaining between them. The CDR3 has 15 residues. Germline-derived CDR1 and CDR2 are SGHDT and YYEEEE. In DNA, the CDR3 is TGTGCCAGCAGCTTGGCTGTTTCAGGGCGCCAGCCCCAGCATTTT. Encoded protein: CASSLAVSGRQPQHF.

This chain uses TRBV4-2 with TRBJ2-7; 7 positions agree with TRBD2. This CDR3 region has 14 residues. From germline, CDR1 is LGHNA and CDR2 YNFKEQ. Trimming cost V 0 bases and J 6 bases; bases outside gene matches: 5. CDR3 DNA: TGTGCCAGCAGCCAAGAAGGGGAGGGACGCGAGCAGTACTTC. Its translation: CASSQEGEGREQYF.